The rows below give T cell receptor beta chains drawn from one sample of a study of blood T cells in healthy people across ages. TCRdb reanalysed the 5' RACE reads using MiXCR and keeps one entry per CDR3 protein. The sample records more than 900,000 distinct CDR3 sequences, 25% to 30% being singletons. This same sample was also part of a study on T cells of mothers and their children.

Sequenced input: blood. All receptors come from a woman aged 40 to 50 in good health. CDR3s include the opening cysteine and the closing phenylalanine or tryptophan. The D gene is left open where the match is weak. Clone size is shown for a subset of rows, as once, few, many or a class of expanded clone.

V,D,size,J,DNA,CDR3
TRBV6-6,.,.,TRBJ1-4,TGTGCCAGCAGTTACTCCGGGCAGTTCGCGAAAAAACTGTTTTTT,CASSYSGQFAKKLFF
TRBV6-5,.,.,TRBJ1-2,TGTGCCAGCAGTTACTCAGACATTGGCAGGCGTGGCCACACCTTC,CASSYSDIGRRGHTF
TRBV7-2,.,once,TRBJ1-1,TGTGCCAGCAGCTTAGGCACATCAGGACGTACTGAAGCTTTCTTT,CASSLGTSGRTEAFF
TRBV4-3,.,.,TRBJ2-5,TGCGCCAGCAGCCAAGATCGGGCAGGGTGGGAGACCCAGTACTTC,CASSQDRAGWETQYF
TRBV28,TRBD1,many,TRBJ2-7,TGTGCCAGCAGTTCGGCCGGGACAGACTACGAGCAGTACTTC,CASSSAGTDYEQYF
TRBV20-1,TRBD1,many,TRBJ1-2,TGCAGTGCCAGACAGGGGGCGAACGGCTATGGCTACACCTTC,CSARQGANGYGYTF
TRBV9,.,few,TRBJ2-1,TGTGCCAGCGGCCCAAAGGACGATGAGCAGTTCTTC,CASGPKDDEQFF
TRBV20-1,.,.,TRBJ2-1,TGCAGTCTACTAGGGTATGTCAATGAGCAGTTCTTC,CSLLGYVNEQFF
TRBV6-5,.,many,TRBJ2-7,TGTGCCAGCAGTTACGACCAGGGGTCTTACGAGCAGTACTTC,CASSYDQGSYEQYF
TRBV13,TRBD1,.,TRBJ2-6,TGTGCCAGCAGCACCAACAGGGGGCTGGCGGGAGGGGCCAACGTCCTGACTTTC,CASSTNRGLAGGANVLTF
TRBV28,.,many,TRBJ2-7,TGTGCCAGCAGTTTACCGACAGTAGTATCCTACGAGCAGTACTTC,CASSLPTVVSYEQYF
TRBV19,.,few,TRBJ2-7,TGTGCCAGTAGTATTGGAAGGCAAGGCTACGAGCAGTACTTC,CASSIGRQGYEQYF
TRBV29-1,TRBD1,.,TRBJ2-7,TGCAGCGTTACGGGACAGGGGTCCTACGAGCAGTACTTC,CSVTGQGSYEQYF
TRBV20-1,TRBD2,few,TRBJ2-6,TGCAGTGCTGCAACGGGGGGGCGCGCCGGATCTGGGGCCAACGTCCCGACTTTC,CSAATGGRAGSGANVPTF
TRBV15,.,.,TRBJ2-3,TGTGCCACCAGCAGAGGCGACTATAACACAGATACGCAGTATTTT,CATSRGDYNTDTQYF
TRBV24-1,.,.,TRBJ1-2,TGTGCCACCAGTGATACGACGGGTCCCTATGGCTACACCTTC,CATSDTTGPYGYTF
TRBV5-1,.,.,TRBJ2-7,TGCGCCAGCAGCTACGGACCAGAGAACGAGCAGTACTTC,CASSYGPENEQYF
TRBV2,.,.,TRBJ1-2,TGTGCCAGCAGTGACAGGGGCCCTAGTAACTATGGCTACACCTTC,CASSDRGPSNYGYTF
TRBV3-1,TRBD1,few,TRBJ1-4,TGTGCCAGCAGCGACCGACAGGGATATGAAAAACTGTTTTTT,CASSDRQGYEKLFF
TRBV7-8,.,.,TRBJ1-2,TGTGCCAGCAGCTTATTGGGGGGTGGATCACTGGGGGGCTACACCTTC,CASSLLGGGSLGGYTF
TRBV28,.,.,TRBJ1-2,TGTGCCAGCGGCCGTCCTGACACTAACTATGGCTACACCTTC,CASGRPDTNYGYTF
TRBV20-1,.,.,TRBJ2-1,TGCAGTGCTCTGAGGACTGAGCAGTTCTTC,CSALRTEQFF
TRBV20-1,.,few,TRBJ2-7,TGCAGGGCTGCACAACTCTACGAGCAGTACTTC,CRAAQLYEQYF
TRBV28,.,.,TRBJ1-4,TGTGCCAGCAGTTGGGGGGACACCCCCAATGAAAAACTGTTTTTT,CASSWGDTPNEKLFF
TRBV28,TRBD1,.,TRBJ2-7,TGTGCCAGCAGGTTGCCTGGACAGGTCTACGAGCAGTACTTC,CASRLPGQVYEQYF
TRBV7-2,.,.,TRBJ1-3,TGTGCCAGCAGCTTAGTCGGGGGTGGAAGTTATGGAAACACCATATATTTT,CASSLVGGGSYGNTIYF
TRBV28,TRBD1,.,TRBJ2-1,TGTGCCAGCACCAGGGACAGGGCGATCTACAATGAGCAGTTCTTC,CASTRDRAIYNEQFF
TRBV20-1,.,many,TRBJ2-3,TGCAGTGGCGGACTACCCACAGATACGCAGTATTTT,CSGGLPTDTQYF
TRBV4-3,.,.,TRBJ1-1,TGCGCCAGCAGCCAAGCGGCAGGCAGCACTGAAGCTTTCTTT,CASSQAAGSTEAFF
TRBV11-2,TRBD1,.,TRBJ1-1,TGTGCCAGCAGCTTAGATTTCCGGGACAGGGGCACTGAAGCTTTCTTT,CASSLDFRDRGTEAFF
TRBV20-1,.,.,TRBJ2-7,TGCGGTGGGGGGGGCAGGTCCTACAATGAGCAGTACTTC,CGGGGRSYNEQYF
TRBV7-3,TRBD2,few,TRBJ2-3,TGTGCCAGCAGCTTACTAGCGGGGGGGTATTCTAGCACAGATACGCAGTATTTT,CASSLLAGGYSSTDTQYF
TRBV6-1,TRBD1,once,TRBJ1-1,TGTGCCGCATACCCGGGACAGTCCCACACTGAAGCTTTCTTT,CAAYPGQSHTEAFF
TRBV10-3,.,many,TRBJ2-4,TGTGCCATCAGTGAGTCGAACGGCAGGGGAAAAAACATTCAGTACTTC,CAISESNGRGKNIQYF
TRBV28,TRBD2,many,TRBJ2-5,TGTGCCAGCAGTCTACTAGCGGGGCAAGAGACCCAGTACTTC,CASSLLAGQETQYF
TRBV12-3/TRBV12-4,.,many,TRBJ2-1,TGTGCCAGCAATACCGGGGGTATCAATTACAATGAGCAGTTCTTC,CASNTGGINYNEQFF
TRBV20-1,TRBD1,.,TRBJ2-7,TGCAGTGCTAGAGATCGACAGGGTTTGTGGACCTACGAGCAGTACTTC,CSARDRQGLWTYEQYF
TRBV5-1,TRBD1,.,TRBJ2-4,TGCGCCAGCAGCTTGGCGGACAGGGGAAACATTCAGTACTTC,CASSLADRGNIQYF
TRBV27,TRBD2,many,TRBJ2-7,TGTGCCAGCAGCGTTAGCGGGGGGGCCTACGAGCAGTACTTC,CASSVSGGAYEQYF
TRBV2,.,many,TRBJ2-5,TGTGCCAGCAGTGACTCGGGGGTCGGAGAGACCCAGTACTTC,CASSDSGVGETQYF
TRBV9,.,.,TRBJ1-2,TGTGCCAGCAGCGTAGAACGGGGGGCAAACTATGGCTACACCTTC,CASSVERGANYGYTF
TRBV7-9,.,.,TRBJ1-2,TGTGCCAGCAGCGGATGGGACGGATCTACTGGCTACACCTTC,CASSGWDGSTGYTF
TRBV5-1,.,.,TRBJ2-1,TGCGCCAGCAGCTTCCGGACAGCACCGAGCTCCTACAATGAGCAGTTCTTC,CASSFRTAPSSYNEQFF
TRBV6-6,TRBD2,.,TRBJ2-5,TGTGCCAGCAGTTACCCCGGCGCTAGCGGGACGGCGACCCAGTACTTC,CASSYPGASGTATQYF
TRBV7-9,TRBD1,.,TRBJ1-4,TGTGCCAGCAGCTTGGGACAGGGTTATGAAAAACTGTTTTTT,CASSLGQGYEKLFF
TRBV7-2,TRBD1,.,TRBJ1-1,TGTGCCAGCAGCCCCCAGACAGGGTTCACTGAAGCTTTCTTT,CASSPQTGFTEAFF
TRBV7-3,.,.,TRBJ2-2,TGTGCCAGCAGCCCGACCGGGGTGGCCGGGGAGCTGTTTTTT,CASSPTGVAGELFF
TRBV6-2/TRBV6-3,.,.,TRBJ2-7,TGTGCCAGCAGCCTATCCCCAACAGGCTCCTACGAGCAGTACTTC,CASSLSPTGSYEQYF
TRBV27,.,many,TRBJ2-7,TGTGCCAGCAGTTTATCTTCGAAGCCGGGACTGCAGTACTTC,CASSLSSKPGLQYF
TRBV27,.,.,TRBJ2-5,TGTGCCAGCAGTTTACTTTTCTATTTCCCGGGCAGGCTGGCTCAAGAGACCCAGTACTTC,CASSLLFYFPGRLAQETQYF
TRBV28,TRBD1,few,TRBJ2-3,TGTGCCAGCAGTGCTGACAGGGGGCTTATAGATACGCAGTATTTT,CASSADRGLIDTQYF
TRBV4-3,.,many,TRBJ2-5,TGCGCCAGCAGCCAAGATGGGAACAGCGGTGAGACCCAGTACTTC,CASSQDGNSGETQYF
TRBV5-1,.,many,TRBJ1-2,TGCGCCAGCAGCTTGGATCCAGGGTCCGACTATGGCTACACCTTC,CASSLDPGSDYGYTF
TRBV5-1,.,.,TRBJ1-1,TGCGCCAGCAGCTACACACAGAGGTGGAACACTGAAGCTTTCTTT,CASSYTQRWNTEAFF
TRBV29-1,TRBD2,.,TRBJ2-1,TGCAGCGTGGAGGCGGGACTAGTACAGCAGTTCTTC,CSVEAGLVQQFF
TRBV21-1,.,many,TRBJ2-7,TGTGCCAGCAGCAAAGTGGAAATACTAAGCTCCTACGAGCAGTACTTC,CASSKVEILSSYEQYF